This T cell receptor (beta chain) came from a study of tumor-infiltrating lymphocytes in oesophageal squamous cell carcinoma. Via MiXCR, TCRdb re-called the PCR reads, giving one row per CDR3 protein. Seen here are tens of thousands of distinct CDR3 sequences, 30% to 35% observed once, and the top ten hold under 20%. This clonotype was counted many times. The sequence derives from a female donor with esophageal squamous cell carcinoma. Source material: esophageal tumor tissue.

The CDR3 coding sequence is TGTGCCAGCAGTGTTTACGAGCAGTACTTC. This sequence encodes CASSVYEQYF. The genes are TRBV6-1 and TRBJ2-7, with no clear D. Trimming stripped 4 bases from V and 4 bases from J, with 2 bases between. Germline CDR1 and CDR2: MNHNS and SASEGT. The CDR3 spans 10 residues.